Included here is one TCR beta chain sequence, with context. The germline CDR1 and CDR2 sequences are SGHDN and FVKESK. CDR3 length equals 15 residues. Trimming removed 1 base at V and 4 bases at J, with 13 bases between. The data derive from a study of blood T cell repertoires in COVID-19. Study summary: Spain, Italy and the United States supplied samples that represented acute and convalescent COVID-19.

Assay used: immunoSEQ multiplex PCR; TCRdb lists only in-frame clones, some missing. This table has under 250,000 clones, around 80% appearing once. The source is a man in his forties with active or convalescent COVID-19. The sample comprised peripheral blood. The chain joins TRBV14 to TRBJ1-2; weak D call: TRBD1 (6 bases). In DNA, the CDR3 is TGTGCCAGCAGCCAAGGGTGGCGGGGGGCCTATGGCTACACCTTC. As protein: CASSQGWRGAYGYTF.